The entry below gives a single T cell receptor beta chain sequence along with its context. Its target is not known. This entry is derived from a study of beta chain features in type 1 diabetes. Looking at the study overall: Across every sample, approximately 110,000,000 sorted cells were examined in total. Study-wide findings and caveats: Shortening of TCRB CDR3s, moderate but significant, appeared in all four CD4+ subsets of Type 1 diabetes patients. Compared with healthy donors, patients appeared to share more similar naive, central memory and regulatory TCRB repertoires. HLA effects on TCRB rearrangement stayed unresolved here. Short templates might get an advantage during PCR, and this would be equal in patients and controls.

Expressed TCRB transcripts were sequenced after all isolated RNA was converted to cDNA. Using immunoSEQ multiplex PCR, the repertoire was profiled, and TCRdb retains in-frame clones only, with some absent. The table has 40,000 or so clones, roughly 70% seen once. CDR1 and CDR2 from the germline V gene are SEHNR and FQNEAQ (reference sequence). The CDR3 contains 14 residues. V dropped 10 bases and J dropped 5; count of bases not matched to a gene: 9. The receptor was derived from a woman aged 18-29 years with type 1 diabetes. The V and J genes are TRBV7-9 and TRBJ2-5; 11 nucleotides line up with TRBD2. Material for sequencing was Tregs from blood. Here the CDR3 DNA reads TGTGCCACCTTACTAGCGGGAGTCTTGGAGACCCAGTACTTC. Translated, it gives CATLLAGVLETQYF.